The rows below give T cell receptor beta chains drawn from one sample of a study of cytomegalovirus exposure and HLA in healthy donors. Generated by immunoSEQ multiplex PCR, the TCRdb table keeps only in-frame clones and is missing some. The sample contains roughly 110,000 clones, roughly 80% of which appear only once. The sample comprised PBMCs. The receptors were sampled from a man aged 50 to 60 in good health and CMV-seronegative. The CDR3 runs from the conserved cysteine through the conserved F or W. The D gene is left open where the match is weak. Clone size appears in some rows only: once, few, many, or a class for an expanded clone.

D gene: NA
clone size: NA
J gene: TRBJ1-1
V gene: TRBV29-1
CDR3 protein: CSVRELRISRTNLNTEAFF
CDR3 DNA: TGCAGCGTTAGGGAGTTGAGAATTTCGCGGACGAACCTGAACACTGAAGCTTTCTTT

D gene: TRBD1
clone size: NA
J gene: TRBJ1-1
V gene: TRBV6-1
CDR3 protein: CASSEAGTGNTEAFF
CDR3 DNA: TGTGCCAGCAGTGAAGCGGGGACAGGGAACACTGAAGCTTTCTTT

D gene: NA
clone size: NA
J gene: TRBJ1-1
V gene: TRBV27
CDR3 protein: CASSFSGSTEAFF
CDR3 DNA: TGTGCCAGCAGTTTTTCGGGTAGCACTGAAGCTTTCTTT

D gene: NA
clone size: NA
J gene: TRBJ1-1
V gene: TRBV6-4
CDR3 protein: CASSGPSRGMNTEAFF
CDR3 DNA: TGTGCCAGCAGCGGACCTAGCCGGGGGATGAACACTGAAGCTTTCTTT

D gene: NA
clone size: NA
J gene: TRBJ1-2
V gene: TRBV4-1
CDR3 protein: CASSPPGRGTYGYTF
CDR3 DNA: TGCGCCAGCAGCCCACCTGGGAGGGGAACATATGGCTACACCTTC

D gene: NA
clone size: NA
J gene: TRBJ2-4
V gene: TRBV29-1
CDR3 protein: CSVAEQGRGLAKNIQYF
CDR3 DNA: TGCAGCGTTGCGGAACAGGGTAGGGGATTAGCCAAAAACATTCAGTACTTC

D gene: TRBD2
clone size: NA
J gene: TRBJ2-3
V gene: TRBV5-4
CDR3 protein: CASSLELAGWADTQYF
CDR3 DNA: TGTGCCAGCAGCTTGGAACTAGCGGGGTGGGCAGATACGCAGTATTTT

D gene: NA
clone size: NA
J gene: TRBJ2-3
V gene: TRBV19
CDR3 protein: CASSISGVTDTQYF
CDR3 DNA: TGTGCCAGTAGTATAAGCGGAGTCACAGATACGCAGTATTTT

D gene: NA
clone size: NA
J gene: TRBJ2-6
V gene: TRBV28
CDR3 protein: CASRPPGLSSTGANVLTF
CDR3 DNA: TGTGCCAGCAGGCCCCCGGGACTTAGCTCAACTGGGGCCAACGTCCTGACTTTC

D gene: TRBD1
clone size: NA
J gene: TRBJ1-5
V gene: TRBV13
CDR3 protein: CASSLKGQGGDQPQHF
CDR3 DNA: TGTGCCAGCAGCTTAAAGGGACAGGGGGGCGATCAGCCCCAGCATTTT

D gene: TRBD1
clone size: NA
J gene: TRBJ1-4
V gene: TRBV5-6
CDR3 protein: CASSFPGQGREKLFF
CDR3 DNA: TGTGCCAGCAGCTTTCCGGGACAGGGACGTGAAAAACTGTTTTTT

D gene: NA
clone size: NA
J gene: TRBJ2-5
V gene: TRBV7-9
CDR3 protein: CASSPLETQYF
CDR3 DNA: TGTGCCAGCAGCCCCCTAGAAACCCAGTACTTC

D gene: TRBD1
clone size: NA
J gene: TRBJ2-6
V gene: TRBV4-2
CDR3 protein: CASSFSGTGSSGANVLTF
CDR3 DNA: TGTGCCAGCAGCTTCTCCGGGACAGGGAGCTCTGGGGCCAACGTCCTGACTTTC

D gene: NA
clone size: NA
J gene: TRBJ2-2
V gene: TRBV5-1
CDR3 protein: CASSLTSRAYTGELFF
CDR3 DNA: TGCGCCAGCAGCTTGACTAGCCGGGCCTACACCGGGGAGCTGTTTTTT

D gene: NA
clone size: few
J gene: TRBJ1-4
V gene: TRBV5-1
CDR3 protein: CASSLDGGDGEKLFF
CDR3 DNA: TGCGCCAGCAGCTTGGATGGGGGGGATGGTGAAAAACTGTTTTTT

D gene: TRBD1
clone size: once
J gene: TRBJ1-6
V gene: TRBV19
CDR3 protein: CASSMAEGALNSPLHF
CDR3 DNA: TGTGCCAGTAGTATGGCGGAGGGGGCCCTTAATTCACCCCTCCACTTT

D gene: NA
clone size: NA
J gene: TRBJ2-5
V gene: TRBV9
CDR3 protein: CASSAYQETQYF
CDR3 DNA: TGTGCCAGCAGCGCATACCAAGAGACCCAGTACTTC